The 6 T cell receptor beta chains below come from one sample, sequenced in a study of T cell responses to AZD1222 COVID-19 vaccine. The method was immunoSEQ multiplex PCR; TCRdb's version includes in-frame clones alone and lacks a portion of them. The sample lists some 90,000 clones; approximately 91% were seen once. The source was peripheral blood, collected on day 0 of AZD1222 vaccination. These receptors were collected from an adult in good health.

This chain joins TRBV14 and TRBJ2-1, with D perhaps assigned TRBD1 or TRBD2 (6 bases each). There are 17 residues in the CDR3. V was pared by 2 bases and J by 0 bases, with 14 bases between. Germline CDR1 SGHDN, CDR2 FVKESK. The CDR3 bases are TGTGCCAGCAGCCAATATGTGGGGGGCGTCTCCTACAATGAGCAGTTCTTC. Amino acids: CASSQYVGGVSYNEQFF. The variable domain in full, completed from reference TRBV14 and TRBJ2-1, reads EAGVTQFPSHSVIEKGQTVTLRCDPISGHDNLYWYRRVMGKEIKFLLHFVKESKQDESGMPNNRFLAERTGGTYSTLKVQPAELEDSGVYFCASSQYVGGVSYNEQFFGPGTRLTVL.

This chain joins TRBV5-4 and TRBJ2-3, with a tentative D call TRBD2 (5 bases). The CDR3 length is 16 residues. Germline CDR1 is SGHNT and CDR2 is YYREEE (reference sequence). V lost 0 bases to trimming and J lost 2 bases, with 13 bases between them. The CDR3 protein is CASSLVPGWDTDTQYF. The CDR3 DNA sequence: TGTGCCAGCAGCTTGGTCCCGGGGTGGGACACAGATACGCAGTATTTT.

The genes are TRBV6-2 or TRBV6-3 and TRBJ2-2, with 8 bases aligning to TRBD2. Looked up from germline, CDR1 is MNHEY and CDR2 is SVGEGT. J lost 1 base, V lost 6 bases, and 1 base had no gene match. This CDR3 is built from 14 residues. The CDR3, as DNA: TGTGCCAGCAGCCTAGCGGGGAACACCGGGGAGCTGTTTTTT. Translated, it gives CASSLAGNTGELFF.

A remark on this clone: Germline and junction disagree at one end, which may indicate a read error. Other DNA sequences in this sample translate to the same CDR3. The chain carries TRBV7-3 and TRBJ1-1; D gene unclear. CDR3 length equals 13 residues. Germline assignment: CDR1 SGHTA and CDR2 FQGTGA. CDR3 protein: CASSLTGNTEAFF. CDR3 nucleotides: TGTGCCAGCAGCCTAACTGGGAACACTGAAGCTTTCTTT.

The chain has TRBV6-1 and TRBJ2-7; D is unresolved. This CDR3 has 17 amino acids. Trimming removed 3 bases from V and 1 base from J, with 19 bases in between. In germline, CDR1 is MNHNS, CDR2 SASEGT. CDR3 sequence reads: CASSELPGSSRSYEQYF. For the CDR3, the DNA is TGTGCCAGCAGTGAGTTACCGGGCAGTTCGAGGTCCTACGAGCAGTACTTC.

This clone has more than one count but fewer than ten. This sequence joins TRBV27 and TRBJ2-3, with 12 bases matching TRBD2. The trim removed 0 bases at V and 10 bases at J, leaving 14 bases unmatched. Per the germline V gene, CDR1 is MNHEY and CDR2 is SMNVEV (reference sequence). The CDR3 consists of 18 residues. The CDR3 DNA is TGTGCCAGCAGTTTATCCCGGTCTCGTCTAGCGGGGGGGCCCGCGCAGTATTTT. Its protein is CASSLSRSRLAGGPAQYF.